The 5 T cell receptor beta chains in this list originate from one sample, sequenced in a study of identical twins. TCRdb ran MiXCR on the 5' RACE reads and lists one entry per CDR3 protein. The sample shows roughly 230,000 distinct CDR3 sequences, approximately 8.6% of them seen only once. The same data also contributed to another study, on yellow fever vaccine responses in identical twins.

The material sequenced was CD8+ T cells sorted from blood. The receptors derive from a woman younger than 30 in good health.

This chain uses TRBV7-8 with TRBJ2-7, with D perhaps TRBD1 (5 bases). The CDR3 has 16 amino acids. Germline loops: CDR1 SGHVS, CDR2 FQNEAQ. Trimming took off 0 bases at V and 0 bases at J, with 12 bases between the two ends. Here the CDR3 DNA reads TGTGCCAGCAGCTTAGCTCAGGGCGGTCCCTCCTACGAGCAGTACTTC. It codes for CASSLAQGGPSYEQYF.

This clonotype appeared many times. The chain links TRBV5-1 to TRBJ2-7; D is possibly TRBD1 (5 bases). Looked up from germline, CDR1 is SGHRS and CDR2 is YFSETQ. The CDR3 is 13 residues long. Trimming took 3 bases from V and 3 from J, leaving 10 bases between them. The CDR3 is CASSSRADYEQYF. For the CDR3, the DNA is TGCGCCAGCAGCTCCAGGGCCGACTACGAGCAGTACTTC.

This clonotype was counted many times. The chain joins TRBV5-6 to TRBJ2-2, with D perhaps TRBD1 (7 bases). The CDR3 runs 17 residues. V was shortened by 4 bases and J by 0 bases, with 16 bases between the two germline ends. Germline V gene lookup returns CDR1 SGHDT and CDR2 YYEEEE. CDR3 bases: TGTGCCAGCAGCCCAACAGGGGAGGCCCCGAACACCGGGGAGCTGTTTTTT. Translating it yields CASSPTGEAPNTGELFF.

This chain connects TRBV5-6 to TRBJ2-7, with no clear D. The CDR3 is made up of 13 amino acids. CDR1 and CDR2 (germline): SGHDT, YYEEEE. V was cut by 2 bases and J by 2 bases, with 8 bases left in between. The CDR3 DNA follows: TGTGCCAGCAGCTTTCTAGAACCCTACGAGCAGTACTTC. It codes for CASSFLEPYEQYF.

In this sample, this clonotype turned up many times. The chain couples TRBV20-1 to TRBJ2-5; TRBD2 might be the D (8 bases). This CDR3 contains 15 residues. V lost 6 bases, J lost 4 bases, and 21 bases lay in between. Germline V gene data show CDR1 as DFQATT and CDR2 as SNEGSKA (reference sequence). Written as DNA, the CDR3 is TGCAGTGCCAGGGGGACGGGAGGGCCAGGAGAGACCCAGTACTTC. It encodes CSARGTGGPGETQYF.